One and the same sample provided the 29 T cell receptor beta chains below, sequenced in a study of identical twins. MiXCR, applied by TCRdb to the 5' RACE reads, yields one record per CDR3 protein. Among some 1,600,000 distinct CDR3 sequences, 25% to 35% were seen once, and the ten largest hold under 0.35%. The sequenced material came from cord blood. These receptors came from a newborn girl in good health.

Comments on this clonotype: This may be a read error, as it is one base from a much larger clone. The rearrangement uses TRBV28 and TRBJ2-5; D remains ambiguous. Trimming took 7 bases from V and 0 from J, leaving 15 bases between them. Germline V gene sequence: CDR1 MDHEN, CDR2 SYDVKM. The CDR3 is made up of 15 amino acids. CDR3 protein: CASNYLGRYQETQYF. The CDR3 DNA reads as TGTGCCAGCAATTATCTGGGCAGGTACCAAGAGACCCAGTACTTC.

The chain has TRBV10-1 and TRBJ1-1, with D maybe TRBD1 (5 bases). V shed 3 bases and J shed 1 base, with 9 bases lying between them. The CDR3 runs to 14 residues. Per the germline V gene, CDR1 is WNHNN and CDR2 is SYGVQD (reference sequence). The chain's CDR3 is CASSDYTGNTEAFF. CDR3 nucleotide sequence: TGCGCCAGCAGTGACTATACAGGGAACACTGAAGCTTTCTTT.

This clonotype has more than one count but fewer than ten. J is TRBJ1-1 and V is TRBV3-1; TRBD1 matches 7 bases. Trimming took 3 bases from V and 6 from J; bases not matched to a gene: 7. CDR3 length equals 14 residues. CDR1 LGHDT and CDR2 YNNKEL come from the germline V gene (reference sequence). CDR3 region: CASSHKTGRPEAFF. The CDR3 bases are TGTGCCAGCAGCCATAAGACAGGGAGGCCTGAAGCTTTCTTT.

The chain couples TRBV28 to TRBJ1-4; 7 nucleotides align to TRBD1. CDR1 is MDHEN, CDR2 SYDVKM, per germline. V was clipped by 5 bases and J by 5 bases; unmatched bases: 11. This CDR3 spans 16 amino acids. CDR3 nucleotides: TGTGCCAGCAGTCCGAGTAGGGGGCAGGGGAATGAAAAACTGTTTTTT. This codes for CASSPSRGQGNEKLFF.

The V gene is TRBV5-1, the J gene TRBJ1-2, with TRBD1 matching 7 bases. V was clipped by 4 bases and J by 7 bases; unmatched bases: 7. CDR1 and CDR2 (germline): SGHRS, YFSETQ. CDR3 length equals 13 residues. CDR3 DNA sequence: TGCGCCAGCAGCCCAGACTACAGGGGTGGCTACACCTTC. Its protein product is CASSPDYRGGYTF.

The gene calls are TRBV6-1 and TRBJ2-1, with no clear D. CDR1 and CDR2 from the germline V gene are MNHNS and SASEGT. V was clipped by 1 base and J by 6 bases, with 10 bases between them. The CDR3 totals 14 residues. The CDR3 sequence: CASSEEMVLNEQFF. Here the CDR3 DNA reads TGTGCCAGCAGTGAAGAAATGGTTCTCAATGAGCAGTTCTTC.

The V call is TRBV20-1, the J call TRBJ1-2, with 7 bases aligning to TRBD1. This CDR3 has 12 residues. J gave up 4 bases and V 4 bases, and 3 bases lay outside the gene matches. CDR1 and CDR2 (germline): DFQATT, SNEGSKA (reference sequence). The CDR3 bases are TGCAGTGCTACGGGACAGCGCTATGGCTACACCTTC. Amino acids: CSATGQRYGYTF.

This clonotype was counted only a few times. This chain connects TRBV2 to TRBJ2-3; unclear D gene. Germline V gives CDR1 SNHLY, CDR2 FYNNEI. This CDR3 contains 15 residues. As DNA, the CDR3 is TGTGCACTCCCCATTGAGCCACACATCACAGATACGCAGTATTTT. As protein: CALPIEPHITDTQYF. The whole variable domain, filled in from reference TRBV2 and TRBJ2-3, reads EPEVTQTPSHQVTQMGQEVILRCVPISNHLYFYWYRQILGQKVEFLVSFYNNEISEKSEIFDDQFSVERPDGSNFTLKIRSTKLEDSAMYFCALPIEPHITDTQYFGPGTRLTVL.

The chain uses TRBV24-1 and TRBJ2-6; possible D gene TRBD1, 6 bases. With 4 bases removed from V and 12 bases from J, the gap between germline ends came to 18 bases. CDR1 and CDR2 from the germline V gene are KGHDR and SFDVKD. There are 15 residues in the CDR3. CDR3 nucleotides: TGTGCCACCAGTGACCGCGGACAGAACTTTGGCGTCCTGACTTTC. Encoded protein: CATSDRGQNFGVLTF.

V and J are TRBV6-6 and TRBJ1-1; D may be TRBD1 (5 bases). The CDR3 totals 13 residues. The germline CDR1 and CDR2 sequences are MNHNY and SVGAGI (reference sequence). Trimming removed 2 bases from V and 6 bases from J, with 10 bases in between. CDR3 nucleotide sequence: TGTGCCAGCAGTTACGAGGGGAGGTCTGAAGCTTTCTTT. Protein product: CASSYEGRSEAFF.

This clonotype was observed a few times. The genes are TRBV6-4 and TRBJ2-3; D is undetermined. The V end lost 3 bases, the J end lost 4 bases, and 11 bases lay between the germline ends. The CDR3 totals 14 residues. Germline V gives CDR1 MRHNA, CDR2 SNTAGT. The CDR3 coding sequence is TGTGCCAGCAGTGATAGCCCATACCCAGATACGCAGTATTTT. It encodes CASSDSPYPDTQYF.

For this clonotype: It may be a read error: a sequence one base away is much more abundant. V is TRBV29-1 and J is TRBJ1-2; 12 bases match TRBD1. The CDR3 has 13 amino acids. Germline CDR1 SQVTM, CDR2 ANQGSEA. The CDR3 DNA reads as TGCAGCGTCGGGACAGGGGGCGACTATGGCCACACCTTC. Amino acid sequence: CSVGTGGDYGHTF.

This chain joins TRBV20-1 and TRBJ2-7, with TRBD2 matching over 14 bases. V was pared by 6 bases and J by 7 bases, with 8 bases of the junction left unmatched. The CDR3 length is 14 residues. In germline, CDR1 is DFQATT, CDR2 SNEGSKA (reference sequence). CDR3 protein: CSAPTSGRGREQYF. CDR3 nucleotide sequence: TGCAGTGCCCCGACTAGCGGGAGGGGTAGAGAGCAGTACTTC.

This clonotype has only a few counts. This chain connects TRBV29-1 to TRBJ1-1; D remains unclear. The CDR3 has 13 residues. The V gene lost 8 bases and the J gene lost 1 base, with 14 bases spanning the gap. The germline V gene encodes CDR1 SQVTM and CDR2 ANQGSEA. The CDR3 is CSLERRQNTEAFF. The CDR3 DNA reads TGCAGCCTCGAACGGAGACAGAACACTGAAGCTTTCTTT.

This CDR3 reads CSAPTGGGSLLGQFF. In DNA, the CDR3 is TGCAGTGCCCCAACAGGGGGCGGGAGTTTGTTGGGGCAGTTCTTC. The chain links TRBV20-1 to TRBJ2-1; 9 bases line up with TRBD1. Trimming removed 6 bases from V and 12 bases from J; junction bases left unmatched: 18. This CDR3 is 15 amino acids long. Looked up from germline, CDR1 is DFQATT and CDR2 is SNEGSKA (reference sequence).

This clonotype came up a few times. The chain carries TRBV7-8 and TRBJ2-4; perhaps TRBD1 as D (5 bases). The CDR3 extends over 18 amino acids. Germline V CDR1 and CDR2: SGHVS, FQNEAQ. V gave up 2 bases and J gave up 2 bases, with 19 bases separating them. The DNA for the CDR3 is TGTGCCAGCAGCTTACTTTTGATTCTAGGGGTTTCCAAAAACATTCAGTACTTC. It specifies CASSLLLILGVSKNIQYF.

This clonotype has a handful of counts. This chain joins TRBV4-2 and TRBJ2-1, with D hard to call. There are 16 residues in the CDR3. CDR1 is LGHNA, CDR2 YNFKEQ, per germline. V was trimmed by 0 bases and J by 3 bases, leaving 12 bases between them. The CDR3 loop reads CASSQDLRGCYNEQFF. In DNA form, the CDR3 reads TGTGCCAGCAGCCAAGATTTGCGTGGCTGCTACAATGAGCAGTTCTTC.

The rearrangement joins TRBV14 to TRBJ1-2; D is unresolved. V lost 1 base and J lost 8, with 17 bases in between. The CDR3 runs 15 residues. From germline, CDR1 is SGHDN and CDR2 FVKESK. This chain's CDR3 is CASSQGVRRRRGYTF. DNA for the CDR3: TGTGCCAGCAGCCAAGGCGTCAGGAGAAGAAGAGGCTACACCTTC.

The chain is built from TRBV7-8 and TRBJ2-7; 8 bases match TRBD1. From germline, CDR1 is SGHVS and CDR2 FQNEAQ. The CDR3 sequence is 18 residues long. After removal of 2 bases from V and 2 bases from J, the junction contained 14 bases not matched to a gene. The CDR3 DNA reads TGTGCCAGCAGCTTATCCCGGACCCGGGACAGGCAAACCTACGAGCAGTACTTC. This encodes CASSLSRTRDRQTYEQYF.

The V gene is TRBV14, the J gene TRBJ2-7; no reliable D call. This CDR3 is 13 amino acids long. V lost 1 base, J lost 5 bases, and 9 bases lay in between. Germline V gene data show CDR1 as SGHDN and CDR2 as FVKESK. The CDR3 DNA reads as TGTGCCAGCAGCCAAGTAGGGAAGAACGAGCAGTACTTC. The encoded protein is CASSQVGKNEQYF. The full variable domain, completed using reference TRBV14 and TRBJ2-7, is EAGVTQFPSHSVIEKGQTVTLRCDPISGHDNLYWYRRVMGKEIKFLLHFVKESKQDESGMPNNRFLAERTGGTYSTLKVQPAELEDSGVYFCASSQVGKNEQYFGPGTRLTVT.

This clonotype has at least ten counts. The chain combines TRBV28 with TRBJ2-5, with no clear D. Trimming cost V 8 bases and J 1 base, with 11 bases left between them. This CDR3 comprises 13 residues. Per the germline V gene, CDR1 is MDHEN and CDR2 is SYDVKM. CDR3 sequence reads: CASAGPVQETQYF. The CDR3 DNA sequence: TGTGCCAGCGCCGGTCCCGTCCAAGAGACCCAGTACTTC.

The chain uses TRBV29-1 and TRBJ2-7, with 10 bases fitting TRBD2. The junction had 12 bases not matched to a gene; V was cut back by 1 base and J by 3 bases. This CDR3 has 17 residues. Looked up from germline, CDR1 is SQVTM and CDR2 is ANQGSEA. CDR3 sequence (DNA): TGCAGCGTTGAAGGGTACAGAAGAGCGGGAGGGTACTACGAGCAGTACTTC. Its protein is CSVEGYRRAGGYYEQYF.

This clonotype has at least ten counts. The rearrangement uses TRBV20-1 and TRBJ2-1; no firm D call. V was pared by 2 bases and J by 6 bases, with 5 bases between. Per germline, CDR1 DFQATT and CDR2 SNEGSKA (reference sequence). The CDR3 loop spans 11 amino acids. CDR3 bases: TGCAGTGCTAGACCCCTCAATGAGCAGTTCTTC. It translates to CSARPLNEQFF.

This rearrangement joins TRBV7-9 to TRBJ1-5, with D unclear. The V end was cut by 4 bases, the J end by 4 bases, with 8 bases between. Per germline, CDR1 SEHNR and CDR2 FQNEAQ (reference sequence). CDR3 length: 13 amino acids. CDR3 amino acids: CASSSMPNQPQHF. Written as DNA, the CDR3 is TGTGCCAGCAGCTCCATGCCGAATCAGCCCCAGCATTTT. Full variable domain (remainder filled in from reference TRBV7-9 and TRBJ1-5): DTGVSQNPRHKITKRGQNVTFRCDPISEHNRLYWYRQTLGQGPEFLTYFQNEAQLEKSRLLSDRFSAERPKGSFSTLEIQRTEQGDSAMYLCASSSMPNQPQHFGDGTRLSIL.

There are a few counts of this clonotype. This chain uses TRBV10-3 with TRBJ1-4; D not certain. The CDR3 totals 12 residues. CDR1 ENHRY and CDR2 SYGVKD come from the germline V gene. V shed 2 bases and J shed 7 bases, with 5 bases lying between them. CDR3: CAISEDGEKLFF. The CDR3 bases are TGTGCCATCAGTGAGGACGGTGAAAAACTGTTTTTT.

J is TRBJ2-2 and V is TRBV11-1; D tentatively fits TRBD1 or TRBD2 (5 bases each). Germline assignment: CDR1 SGHAT and CDR2 FQDESV (reference sequence). V was shortened by 10 bases and J by 1 base, with 16 bases between the two germline ends. CDR3 size: 15 residues. The chain's CDR3 is CATRGRMKNTGELFF. Here the CDR3 DNA reads TGTGCCACCCGGGGACGGATGAAGAACACCGGGGAGCTGTTTTTT.

In its sample, this clonotype was seen a few times. This chain uses TRBV28 with TRBJ2-7; possibly TRBD1 for D (5 bases). The CDR3 runs 11 residues. Germline CDR1 MDHEN, CDR2 SYDVKM. The CDR3 protein is CPNAGLYEQYF. CDR3 DNA: TGTCCTAATGCAGGGCTCTACGAGCAGTACTTC.

Concerning this clonotype: A much larger clone lies one base from this, so it may be a read error. V is TRBV24-1 and J is TRBJ1-5; D unclear. Trimming removed 4 bases at V and 4 bases at J, with 4 bases between. CDR1 is KGHDR and CDR2 is SFDVKD in the germline V gene. The CDR3 spans 12 residues. CDR3: CATSDKNQPQHF. The CDR3 region has the DNA TGTGCCACCAGTGACAAAAATCAGCCCCAGCATTTT.

There are a few counts of this clonotype. This rearrangement joins TRBV10-3 to TRBJ2-7; tentatively, D is TRBD2 (5 bases). The J call may be mistaken, given a closer DNA end match to TRBJ2-5. There are 13 residues in the CDR3. Germline CDR1 reads ENHRY; CDR2 reads SYGVKD. CDR3 bases: TGTGCCATCAGTGACGAGGGCTCGGAGACCCAGTACTTC. The encoded protein is CAISDEGSETQYF.